This T cell receptor beta chain was sequenced during a study of blood T cell repertoires in COVID-19. Background on the study: The analysed material was cDNA or gDNA that came from T cells, B-cell-depleted T cells, or PBMCs.

V dropped 6 bases and J dropped 8 bases, with 14 bases sitting between them. The CDR3 spans 13 residues. The germline CDR1 and CDR2 sequences are MNHEY and SMNVEV (reference sequence). TCRdb keeps only in-frame clones here, not all; method: immunoSEQ multiplex PCR. The sample includes hundreds of thousands of clones, 88% of them seen just once. The sequence was obtained from a woman between 45 and 65 years old who had recovered from COVID-19. The rearrangement uses TRBV27 and TRBJ1-3; no reliable D call. The material sequenced was PBMCs or T cells enriched from blood (not recorded which). The CDR3 protein is CASSRLNSDTIYF. CDR3 nucleotide sequence: TGTGCCAGCAGCCGATTAAACTCGGACACCATATATTTT.